This T cell receptor (beta chain) comes out of a study of T cell responses to AZD1222 COVID-19 vaccine. CDR1 is SGDLS and CDR2 is YYNGEE in the germline V gene. V was pared by 0 bases and J by 4 bases, with 13 bases between. This CDR3 region has 15 residues. General study findings and limits: Targeting of unmutated variant regions was reportedly seen in nearly half of spike-specific TCRs. Clonal diversity was possibly underestimated; the donors were predominantly white British and more often female.

Assay used: immunoSEQ multiplex PCR; TCRdb lists only in-frame clones, some missing. Of some 42,000 clones listed, approximately 80% are singletons. In regard to this clone: Its cognate antigen is unknown.

The chain is built from TRBV9 and TRBJ1-2, with D unresolved. The sequence was collected from an adult who received the AZD1222 COVID-19 vaccine. The specimen was peripheral blood, collected 28 days after the second AZD1222 dose. The DNA of the CDR3 is TGTGCCAGCAGCGTAGTCCCAGGAGAGGTCTATGGCTACACCTTC. Its protein is CASSVVPGEVYGYTF.